Sequencing of this TCR beta chain was carried out in a study of Ad26.COV2.S vaccination and SARS-CoV-2 variants. Study-wide background: Of the COV1001 trial arms, the Ad26.COV2.S arm included the donor. Study findings and constraints: Placebo recipients had lower spike-specific TCR breadth than vaccine recipients.

The CDR3 is 14 amino acids. V lost 4 bases and J 0 bases, leaving 8 bases between the germline ends. Germline loops: CDR1 SGHRS, CDR2 YFSETQ. Treatment reported: roughly 19 received Ad26.COV2.S at low or high dose, single or two shots; several received placebo; per-sample allocation not given. Sampling was done on day 63 after the first vaccine or placebo injection. TCRdb keeps only in-frame clones here, not all; method: immunoSEQ multiplex PCR. The data show 300,000 to 400,000 clones, about 85% seen once. Regarding this clone: Its cognate antigen is unknown.

The specimen was peripheral blood, collected in a trial of Ad26.COV2.S vaccine versus placebo. V is TRBV5-1 and J is TRBJ2-4; D perhaps matches TRBD1 (7 bases). The sequence derives from a person between 18 and 60 years old who received the Ad26.COV2.S COVID-19 vaccine or a placebo. For the CDR3, the DNA is TGCGCCAGCAGCCAGGGGGGAGCCAAAAACATTCAGTACTTC. This gives the protein CASSQGGAKNIQYF.